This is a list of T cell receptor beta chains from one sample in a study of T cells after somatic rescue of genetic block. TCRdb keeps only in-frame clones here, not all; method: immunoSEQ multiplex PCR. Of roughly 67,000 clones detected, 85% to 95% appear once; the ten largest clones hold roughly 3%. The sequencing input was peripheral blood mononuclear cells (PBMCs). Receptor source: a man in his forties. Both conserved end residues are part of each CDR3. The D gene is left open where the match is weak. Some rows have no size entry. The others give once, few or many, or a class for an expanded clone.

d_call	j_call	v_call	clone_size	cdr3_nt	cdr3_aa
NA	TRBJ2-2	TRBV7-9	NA	TGTGCCAGCAGCACCGGGACTGCGAACACCGGGGAGCTGTTTTTT	CASSTGTANTGELFF
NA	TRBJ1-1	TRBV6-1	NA	TGTGCCAGCAGTGAAGGGACGTTTAGACCTGAAGCTTTCTTT	CASSEGTFRPEAFF
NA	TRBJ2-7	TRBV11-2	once	TGTGCCAGCAGCTTTAGCTACGAGCAGTACTTC	CASSFSYEQYF
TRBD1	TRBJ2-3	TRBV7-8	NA	TGTGCCAGCAGCCTAATGGGACAGGGGGCGACAGATACGCAGTATTTT	CASSLMGQGATDTQYF
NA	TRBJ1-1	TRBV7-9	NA	TGTGCCAGCAACAAGGGGCGCGCTGAAGCTTTCTTT	CASNKGRAEAFF
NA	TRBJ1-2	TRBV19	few	TGTGCCAGTAAGCGGACAGTCACGAACTATGGCTACACCTTC	CASKRTVTNYGYTF
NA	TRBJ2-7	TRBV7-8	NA	TGTGCCAGCAGCTTACGGGACACAACCTACGAGCAGTACTTC	CASSLRDTTYEQYF
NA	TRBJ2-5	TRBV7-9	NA	TGTGCCAGCAGCTCTGCCGTCGGTAGCCAAGAGACCCAGTACTTC	CASSSAVGSQETQYF
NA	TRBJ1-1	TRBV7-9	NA	TGTGCCAGCAGCTTAGCGGGGTCATTGAACACTGAAGCTTTCTTT	CASSLAGSLNTEAFF
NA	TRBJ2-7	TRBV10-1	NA	TGCGCCAGCAGTGAGTCGCGCCGCACAGGGAATATGCAGTACTTC	CASSESRRTGNMQYF
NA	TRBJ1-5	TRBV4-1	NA	TGCGCCAGCAGCCAGGTTCCCGGTAGCAATCAGCCCCAGCATTTT	CASSQVPGSNQPQHF
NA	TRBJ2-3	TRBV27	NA	TGTGCCCCCTGGGCGAGCGGAGATACGCAGTATTTT	CAPWASGDTQYF
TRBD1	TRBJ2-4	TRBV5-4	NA	TGTGCCAGCAGCCCCCAAAAGGGACAGGGGGAACACCTCGTCTTC	CASSPQKGQGEHLVF
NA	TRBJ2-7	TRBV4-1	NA	TGCGCCAGCAGCCAAGGGGTCTCCCCCGAAGGGTACGAGCAGTACTTC	CASSQGVSPEGYEQYF
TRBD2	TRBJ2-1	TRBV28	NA	TGTGCCAGCAGTTCTAGCGGGAGTGATGGGTATGAGCAGTTCTTC	CASSSSGSDGYEQFF
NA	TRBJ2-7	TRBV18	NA	TGTGCCAGCTCACCACCGGGCCGAAAAATCCTCTCCTACGAGCAGTACTTC	CASSPPGRKILSYEQYF
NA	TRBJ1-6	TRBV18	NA	TGTGCCAGCTCACCGACCCTAAGTGTGAATTCACCCCTCCACTTT	CASSPTLSVNSPLHF
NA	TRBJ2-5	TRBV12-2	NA	TGTGCAAGTCGCTTGCCGCTCGGGGAGGGGGAACAAGAGACCCAGTACTTC	CASRLPLGEGEQETQYF
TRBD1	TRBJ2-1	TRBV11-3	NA	TGTGCCAGCAGCCCCGGGACAGGAGTATACAATGAGCAGTTCTTC	CASSPGTGVYNEQFF
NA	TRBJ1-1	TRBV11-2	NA	TGTGCCAGCAGCACGCTTTGGGATTACACTGAAGCTTTCTTT	CASSTLWDYTEAFF
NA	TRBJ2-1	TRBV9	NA	TGTGCCAGCAGCGTAGCTACTGGGGTACAGGGTCCCAGGAGCAATGAGCAGTTCTTC	CASSVATGVQGPRSNEQFF
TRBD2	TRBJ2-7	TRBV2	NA	TGTGCCAGCAAAAGGGGACTAGCGGGTTACGAGCAGTACTTC	CASKRGLAGYEQYF
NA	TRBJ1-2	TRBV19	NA	TGTGCCAGCGCCCCCGGGCCCTCCATGCGCTACACCTTC	CASAPGPSMRYTF
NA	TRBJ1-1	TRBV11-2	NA	TGTGCCAGCAGCTCGAGGGCAGCTACTGAAGCTTTCTTT	CASSSRAATEAFF
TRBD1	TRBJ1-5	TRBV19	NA	TGTGCCAGTAGTGGCAGGGGGAATCAGCCCCAGCATTTT	CASSGRGNQPQHF
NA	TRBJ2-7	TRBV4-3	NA	TGCGCCAGCCTTCTCCGGTCGGTCCACGAGCAGTACTTC	CASLLRSVHEQYF
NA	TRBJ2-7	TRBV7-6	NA	TGTGCCAGCAGCTTAGCGGGGACCAGATATGGTTACGAGCAGTACTTC	CASSLAGTRYGYEQYF
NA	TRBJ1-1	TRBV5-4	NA	TGTGCCAGCAGCCTGCCAGGGGCGAACACTGAAGCTTTCTTT	CASSLPGANTEAFF
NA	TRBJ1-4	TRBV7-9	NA	TGTGCCAGCAGTCTCGACGGAGCAACTAATGAAAAACTGTTTTTT	CASSLDGATNEKLFF
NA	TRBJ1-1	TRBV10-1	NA	TGCGCCAGCAGTCCGGGGGGAGTCAACACTGAAGCTTTCTTT	CASSPGGVNTEAFF
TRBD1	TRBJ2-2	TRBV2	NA	TGTGCCAGCAGTTGGACAGGGTCGTACACCGGGGAGCTGTTTTTT	CASSWTGSYTGELFF
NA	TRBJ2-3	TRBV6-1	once	TGTGCCATTACAGGGCTTGCTAGCACAGATACGCAGTATTTT	CAITGLASTDTQYF
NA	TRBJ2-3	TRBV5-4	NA	TGTGCCAGCAGCACCAAGGATCTCGGAAGAGGGCCAGATACGCAGTATTTT	CASSTKDLGRGPDTQYF
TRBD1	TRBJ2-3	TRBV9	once	TGTGCCAGCAGCGTGACAGACAGGGGGCGAGATACGCAGTATTTT	CASSVTDRGRDTQYF
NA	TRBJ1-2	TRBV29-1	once	TGCAGCGTTGAGACTGGATCCCACTATGGCTACACCTTC	CSVETGSHYGYTF
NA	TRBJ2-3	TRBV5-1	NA	TGCGCCAGCAGCTTGACCACAGATACGCAGTATTTT	CASSLTTDTQYF
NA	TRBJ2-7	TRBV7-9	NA	TGTGCCAGCAGCTTAGAGTCGGGGCGGCGGAGCGAGCAGTACTTC	CASSLESGRRSEQYF
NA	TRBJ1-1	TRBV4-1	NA	TGCGCCAGCAGCCAAGCCATCCCCCGGGGGTTGAACACTGAAGCTTTCTTT	CASSQAIPRGLNTEAFF
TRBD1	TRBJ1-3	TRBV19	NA	TGTGCCAGTAGCTGGACAGGGGATGTATCTGGAAACACCATATATTTT	CASSWTGDVSGNTIYF
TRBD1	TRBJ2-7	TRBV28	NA	TGTGCCAGCATCGCCCAGACAGGGGATGGCGAGCAGTACTTC	CASIAQTGDGEQYF
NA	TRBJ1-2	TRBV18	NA	TGTGCCAGCTCCTGGGGGGCGACAATTGGCTACACCTTC	CASSWGATIGYTF
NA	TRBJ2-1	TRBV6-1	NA	TGTGCCAGCAGTGACGATCTCGACGTCTACAATGAGCAGTTCTTC	CASSDDLDVYNEQFF
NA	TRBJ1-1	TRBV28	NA	TGTGCCAGCAGTGTCTATTTGAACACTGAAGCTTTCTTT	CASSVYLNTEAFF
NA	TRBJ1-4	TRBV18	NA	TGTGCCAGCTCCAGTGCAACTAATGAAAAACTGTTTTTT	CASSSATNEKLFF
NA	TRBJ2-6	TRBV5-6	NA	TGTGCCAGCAGAAGGGCATGGGGGGCGTCTGGGGCCAACGTCCTGACTTTC	CASRRAWGASGANVLTF
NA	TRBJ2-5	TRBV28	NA	TGTGCCGGCCCCTACCAGGGAGAACAAGAGACCCAGTACTTC	CAGPYQGEQETQYF
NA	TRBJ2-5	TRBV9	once	TGTGCCAGCAGCGTATTCCAAGAGACCCAGTACTTC	CASSVFQETQYF
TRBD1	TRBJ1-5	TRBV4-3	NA	TGCGCCAGCAGCCAAGAGGAGGGGGCTGGACAGCCCCAGCATTTT	CASSQEEGAGQPQHF